A single sample gave rise to the 18 T cell receptor beta chains below, sequenced in a study of cytomegalovirus exposure and HLA in healthy donors. It was with 60 Vbeta and 13 Jbeta primers that the PCR ran. Profiling relied on immunoSEQ multiplex PCR, and the TCRdb table lists in-frame clones only, not all of them. The sample lists fewer than 200,000 clones, about three quarters occurring once. The sequenced sample was PBMCs. These receptors originate from a female donor in good health and CMV-seronegative.

In the case of this clone: Likely a read error: the CDR3 ends without its conserved phenylalanine or tryptophan. The chain combines TRBV27 with TRBJ2-7; D may be TRBD1 (6 bases). This CDR3 contains 14 residues. The germline V and J ends were trimmed by 2 bases and 4 bases, with 12 bases remaining between them. CDR1 and CDR2 (germline): MNHEY, SMNVEV (reference sequence). As DNA, the CDR3 is TGTGCCAGCAGTTTAAGCAGGGGATCGTACGAGCAGTACCTC. Encoded protein: CASSLSRGSYEQYL.

The genes are TRBV9 and TRBJ2-5; the D gene is possibly TRBD2 (6 bases). This CDR3 has 16 amino acids. Trimming removed 0 bases from V and 4 bases from J, with 16 bases in between. Per germline, CDR1 SGDLS and CDR2 YYNGEE. The CDR3, as DNA: TGTGCCAGCAGCGTAGGAAGGGCGGGGTTGGGAGAGACCCAGTACTTC. Protein: CASSVGRAGLGETQYF.

In this sample, this clone turned up a few times. The rearrangement uses TRBV5-6 and TRBJ1-1; D uncertain. The CDR3 contains 11 residues. V was shortened by 6 bases and J by 5 bases, with 8 bases between the two germline ends. The germline V gene encodes CDR1 SGHDT and CDR2 YYEEEE. The CDR3 here is CASIGVTEAFF. The CDR3, as DNA: TGTGCCAGCATCGGGGTGACTGAAGCTTTCTTT.

The chain links TRBV6-6 to TRBJ2-3, with TRBD1 as a possible D gene (5 bases). The CDR3 extends over 11 amino acids. The V gene lost 8 bases and the J gene lost 6 bases, with 9 bases spanning the gap. The germline V gene has CDR1 MNHNY and CDR2 SVGAGI (reference sequence). As DNA, the CDR3 is TGTGCCAGCGGGGCAATGGATACGCAGTATTTT. As protein: CASGAMDTQYF.

The CDR3 sequence: CASSLDAGNYGYTF. The CDR3 region has the DNA TGCGCCAGCAGCTTGGATGCAGGGAACTATGGCTACACCTTC. The V gene is TRBV5-1, the J gene TRBJ1-2; maybe TRBD1 (5 bases). CDR3 size: 14 residues. V gave up 0 bases and J gave up 2 bases, with 8 bases separating them. The germline CDR1 and CDR2 sequences are SGHRS and YFSETQ.

The chain joins TRBV5-6 to TRBJ2-5; 12 bases are a match to TRBD2. J gave up 2 bases and V 4 bases, and 3 bases lay outside the gene matches. The CDR3 length is 15 residues. Germline assignment: CDR1 SGHDT and CDR2 YYEEEE. DNA for the CDR3: TGTGCCAGCAGCCGGACTAGCGGGGAGCAAGAGACCCAGTACTTC. Its translation is CASSRTSGEQETQYF.

The gene calls are TRBV29-1 and TRBJ1-3, with TRBD1 as a possible D gene (6 bases). The CDR3 totals 14 residues. V shed 0 bases and J shed 1 base, with 7 bases lying between them. Germline loops: CDR1 SQVTM, CDR2 ANQGSEA. The CDR3 protein is CSVEDTGSGNTIYF. The DNA for the CDR3 is TGCAGCGTTGAAGATACAGGGTCTGGAAACACCATATATTTT.

This clone is a singleton in its sample. V is TRBV6-5 and J is TRBJ1-6; D uncertain. The germline V and J ends were trimmed by 8 bases and 5 bases, with 10 bases remaining between them. The germline V gene encodes CDR1 MNHEY and CDR2 SVGAGI. The CDR3 extends over 13 amino acids. The CDR3 DNA reads as TGTGCCAGCGGAGTCTTTCATAATTCACCCCTCCACTTT. Encoded protein: CASGVFHNSPLHF.

The chain is built from TRBV19 and TRBJ1-3; D remains unclear. The CDR3 consists of 13 residues. Germline values: CDR1 LNHDA, CDR2 SQIVND (reference sequence). Trimming shortened V by 8 bases and J by 4 bases, and 12 bases separated the two germline ends. DNA for the CDR3: TGTGCCAGTCGAAGGAGGGCCGGAAACACCATATATTTT. Its protein product is CASRRRAGNTIYF.

The chain uses TRBV7-6 and TRBJ2-3, with TRBD2 as a possible D gene (5 bases). The V end was cut by 5 bases, the J end by 3 bases, with 30 bases between. The length of the CDR3 is 20 residues. In germline, CDR1 is SGHVS, CDR2 FNYEAQ. CDR3 sequence reads: CASSAPSTLRAPRRTDTQYF. The DNA for the CDR3 is TGTGCCAGCAGCGCCCCCTCAACCCTACGGGCACCTCGGAGGACAGATACGCAGTATTTT.

This rearrangement joins TRBV29-1 to TRBJ2-1; perhaps TRBD1 as D (5 bases). The germline V gene has CDR1 SQVTM and CDR2 ANQGSEA. The CDR3 runs to 13 residues. Trimming stripped 2 bases from V and 9 bases from J, with 14 bases between. The chain's CDR3 is CSVEMTALGEQFF. CDR3 nucleotides: TGCAGCGTTGAAATGACAGCCCTAGGTGAGCAGTTCTTC.

This chain joins TRBV5-1 and TRBJ2-1; 7 bases are a match to TRBD2. Trimming at V came to 0 bases and at J to 8 bases, leaving 5 bases not matched to a gene. The CDR3 is 14 amino acids. CDR1 and CDR2 (germline): SGHRS, YFSETQ. CDR3 coding DNA: TGCGCCAGCAGCTTGGCCGCTAGCGGCGATGAGCAGTTCTTC. Protein product: CASSLAASGDEQFF. Complete variable domain (other parts from reference TRBV5-1 and TRBJ2-1): KAGVTQTPRYLIKTRGQQVTLSCSPISGHRSVSWYQQTPGQGLQFLFEYFSETQRNKGNFPGRFSGRQFSNSRSEMNVSTLELGDSALYLCASSLAASGDEQFFGPGTRLTVL.

This sequence joins TRBV5-6 and TRBJ2-7; 7 bases are a match to TRBD1. The ends lost 0 bases at V and 2 bases at J; junction bases unmatched: 5. The CDR3 runs to 15 residues. CDR1 and CDR2 from the germline V gene are SGHDT and YYEEEE. The CDR3 loop is CASSLAGTVAYEQYF. CDR3 in DNA: TGTGCCAGCAGCTTGGCCGGGACAGTAGCCTACGAGCAGTACTTC.

In its sample, this clone was seen once. V usage is TRBV7-2 and J usage is TRBJ1-5; no clear D. The ends were cut back, 5 bases at V and 5 bases at J, with 19 bases in the middle. The germline CDR1 and CDR2 sequences are SGHTA and FQGNSA. The CDR3 sequence is 16 residues long. The CDR3 DNA sequence: TGTGCCAGCAGCCATCGGACCGGGAAAATACATCAGCCCCAGCATTTT. This gives the protein CASSHRTGKIHQPQHF.

The CDR3 spells CASSPKGRGNTIYF. The CDR3 DNA sequence: TGTGCCAGCTCACCAAAGGGGCGTGGAAACACCATATATTTT. This sequence joins TRBV18 and TRBJ1-3; possible D gene TRBD1, 5 bases. This CDR3 region has 14 residues. V dropped 2 bases and J dropped 3 bases, with 8 bases sitting between them. The germline V gene has CDR1 KGHSH and CDR2 LQKENI.

J is TRBJ1-1 and V is TRBV2; 9 nucleotides align to TRBD1. V dropped 10 bases and J dropped 4; count of bases not matched to a gene: 10. Germline V gene sequence: CDR1 SNHLY, CDR2 FYNNEI. This CDR3 contains 14 residues. In DNA form, the CDR3 reads TGTGCCACCAACCTGGGACAGGGTAGCACTGAAGCTTTCTTT. Protein sequence: CATNLGQGSTEAFF.

This clone was seen only a few times. V usage is TRBV2 and J usage is TRBJ1-1; D ambiguous. Germline values: CDR1 SNHLY, CDR2 FYNNEI. The CDR3 contains 13 residues. V shed 4 bases and J shed 2 bases, with 8 bases lying between them. CDR3: CASSVYGNTEAFF. As DNA, the CDR3 is TGTGCCAGCAGTGTGTACGGTAACACTGAAGCTTTCTTT.

Here the CDR3 reads CASSVDRGETQYF. CDR3 DNA sequence: TGTGCCAGTAGCGTCGACAGGGGGGAGACCCAGTACTTC. This chain joins TRBV19 and TRBJ2-5, with 9 bases identical to TRBD1. CDR1 is LNHDA, CDR2 SQIVND, per germline (reference sequence). The CDR3 is 13 amino acids. Losses at the gene ends were 6 bases for V and 5 bases for J; bases not matched to a gene: 4.